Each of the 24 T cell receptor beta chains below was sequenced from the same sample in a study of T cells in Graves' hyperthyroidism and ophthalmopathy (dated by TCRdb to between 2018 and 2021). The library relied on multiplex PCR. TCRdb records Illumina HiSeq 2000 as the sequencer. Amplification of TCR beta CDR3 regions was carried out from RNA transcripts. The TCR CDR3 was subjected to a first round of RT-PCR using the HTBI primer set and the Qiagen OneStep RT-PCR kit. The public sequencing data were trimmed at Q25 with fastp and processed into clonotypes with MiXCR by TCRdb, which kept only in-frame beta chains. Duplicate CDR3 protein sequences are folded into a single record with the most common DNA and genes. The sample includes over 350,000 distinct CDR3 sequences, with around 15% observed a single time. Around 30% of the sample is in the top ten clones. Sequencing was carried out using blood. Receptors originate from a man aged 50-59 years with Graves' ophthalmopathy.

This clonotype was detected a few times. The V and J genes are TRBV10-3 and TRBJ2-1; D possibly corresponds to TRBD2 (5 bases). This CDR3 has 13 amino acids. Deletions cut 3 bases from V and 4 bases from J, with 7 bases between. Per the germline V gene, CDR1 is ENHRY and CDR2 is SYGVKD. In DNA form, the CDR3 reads TGTGCCATCAGTGAAAGAGGGTACAATGAGCAGTTCTTC. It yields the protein CAISERGYNEQFF.

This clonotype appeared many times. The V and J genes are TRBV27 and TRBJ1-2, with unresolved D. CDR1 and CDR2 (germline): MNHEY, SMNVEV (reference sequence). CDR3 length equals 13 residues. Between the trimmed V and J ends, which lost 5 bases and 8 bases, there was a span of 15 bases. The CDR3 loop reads CASSTVAGPGYTF. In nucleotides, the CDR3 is TGTGCCAGCAGTACGGTGGCCGGGCCGGGCTACACCTTC.

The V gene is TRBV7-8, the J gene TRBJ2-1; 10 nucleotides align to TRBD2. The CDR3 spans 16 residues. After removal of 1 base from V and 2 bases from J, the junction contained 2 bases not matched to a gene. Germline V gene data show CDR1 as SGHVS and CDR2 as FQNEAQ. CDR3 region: CASSLGGLAPYNEQFF. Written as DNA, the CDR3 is TGTGCCAGCAGCTTAGGGGGACTAGCGCCCTACAATGAGCAGTTCTTC. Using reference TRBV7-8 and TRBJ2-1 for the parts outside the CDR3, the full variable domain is GAGVSQSPRYKVAKRGQDVALRCDPISGHVSLFWYQQALGQGPEFLTYFQNEAQLDKSGLPSDRFFAERPEGSVSTLKIQRTQQEDSAVYLCASSLGGLAPYNEQFFGPGTRLTVL.

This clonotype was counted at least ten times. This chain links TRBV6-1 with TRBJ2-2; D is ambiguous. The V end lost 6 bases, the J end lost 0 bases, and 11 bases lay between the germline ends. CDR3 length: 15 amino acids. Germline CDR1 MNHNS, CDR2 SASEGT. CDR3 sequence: CASRVLIPNTGELFF. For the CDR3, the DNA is TGTGCCAGCAGGGTTCTAATTCCGAACACCGGGGAGCTGTTTTTT.

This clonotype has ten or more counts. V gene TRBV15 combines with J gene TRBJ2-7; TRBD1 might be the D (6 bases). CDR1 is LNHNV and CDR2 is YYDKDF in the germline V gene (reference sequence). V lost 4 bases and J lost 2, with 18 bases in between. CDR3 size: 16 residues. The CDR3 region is CATSTKYRDNAYEQYF. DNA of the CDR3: TGTGCCACCAGCACGAAGTACCGGGACAATGCCTACGAGCAGTACTTC.

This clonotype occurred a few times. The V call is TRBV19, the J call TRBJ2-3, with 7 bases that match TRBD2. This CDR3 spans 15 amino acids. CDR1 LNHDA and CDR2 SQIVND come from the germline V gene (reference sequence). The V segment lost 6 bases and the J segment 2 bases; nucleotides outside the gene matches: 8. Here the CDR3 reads CASRVRDYLTDTQYF. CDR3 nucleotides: TGTGCCAGTAGAGTCCGGGACTATCTCACAGATACGCAGTATTTT.

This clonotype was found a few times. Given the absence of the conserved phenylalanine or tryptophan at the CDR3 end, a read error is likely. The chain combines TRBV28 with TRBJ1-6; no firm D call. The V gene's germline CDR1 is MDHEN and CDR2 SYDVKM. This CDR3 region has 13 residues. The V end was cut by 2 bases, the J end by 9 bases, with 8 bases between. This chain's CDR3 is CASSLDRPSPLHL. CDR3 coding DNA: TGTGCCAGCAGTTTAGACCGTCCTTCACCCCTCCACCTT.

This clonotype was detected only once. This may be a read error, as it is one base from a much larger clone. The CDR3 loop reads CSVRLYYEQYF. In DNA form, the CDR3 reads TGCAGTGTTAGATTGTACTACGAGCAGTACTTC. The V and J genes are TRBV20-1 and TRBJ2-7; D ambiguous. Germline lookup yields CDR1 DFQATT and CDR2 SNEGSKA (reference sequence). The CDR3 extends over 11 amino acids.

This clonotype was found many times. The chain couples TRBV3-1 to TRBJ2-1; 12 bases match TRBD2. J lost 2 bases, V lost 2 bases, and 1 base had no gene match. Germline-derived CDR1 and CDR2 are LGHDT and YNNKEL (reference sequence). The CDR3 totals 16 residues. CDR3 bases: TGTGCCAGCAGCCAACGGACTAGCGGGACCTACAATGAGCAGTTCTTC. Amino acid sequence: CASSQRTSGTYNEQFF.

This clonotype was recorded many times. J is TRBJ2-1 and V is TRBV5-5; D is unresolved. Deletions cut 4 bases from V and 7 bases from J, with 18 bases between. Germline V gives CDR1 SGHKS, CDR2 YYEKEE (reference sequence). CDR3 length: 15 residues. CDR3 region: CASSPRSGLRNEQFF. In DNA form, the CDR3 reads TGTGCCAGCAGCCCTCGGTCTGGTCTCCGGAATGAGCAGTTCTTC.

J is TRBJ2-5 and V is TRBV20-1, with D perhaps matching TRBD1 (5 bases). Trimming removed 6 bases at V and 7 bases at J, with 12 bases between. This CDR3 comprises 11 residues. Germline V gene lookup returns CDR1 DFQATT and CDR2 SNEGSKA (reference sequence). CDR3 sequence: CSAPRGRTQYF. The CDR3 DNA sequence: TGCAGTGCCCCTAGGGGCCGGACCCAGTACTTC.

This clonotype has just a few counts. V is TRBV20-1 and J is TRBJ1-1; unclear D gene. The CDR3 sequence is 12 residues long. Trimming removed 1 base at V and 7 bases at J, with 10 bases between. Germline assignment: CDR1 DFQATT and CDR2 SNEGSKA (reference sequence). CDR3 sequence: CSARGAQFEAFF. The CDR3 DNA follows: TGCAGTGCTAGAGGGGCCCAGTTTGAAGCTTTCTTT.

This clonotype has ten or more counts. The CDR3 region is CSASRPTGTRNYEQYF. The CDR3 region has the DNA TGCAGTGCTAGTAGGCCAACCGGGACTAGAAACTACGAGCAGTACTTC. This chain uses TRBV20-1 with TRBJ2-7; the match to TRBD2 covers 8 bases. V was clipped by 3 bases and J by 3 bases; unmatched bases: 13. This CDR3 region has 16 residues. Germline CDR1 DFQATT, CDR2 SNEGSKA (reference sequence).

The CDR3 spells CASSSTSARFSYNEQFF. CDR3 DNA: TGTGCCAGCAGTTCGACTAGCGCGCGCTTCTCCTACAATGAGCAGTTCTTC. The rearrangement uses TRBV28 and TRBJ2-1; 8 nucleotides line up with TRBD2. The germline gives CDR1 MDHEN, CDR2 SYDVKM. After removal of 4 bases from V and 0 bases from J, the junction contained 8 bases not matched to a gene. The length of the CDR3 is 17 residues.

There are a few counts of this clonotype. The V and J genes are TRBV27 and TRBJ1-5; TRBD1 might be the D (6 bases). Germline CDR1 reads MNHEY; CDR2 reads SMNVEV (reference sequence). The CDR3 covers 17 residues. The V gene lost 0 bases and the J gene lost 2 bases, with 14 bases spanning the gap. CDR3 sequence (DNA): TGTGCCAGCAGTTTATCGACAGGCCCTTGGGGCAATCAGCCCCAGCATTTT. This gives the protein CASSLSTGPWGNQPQHF.

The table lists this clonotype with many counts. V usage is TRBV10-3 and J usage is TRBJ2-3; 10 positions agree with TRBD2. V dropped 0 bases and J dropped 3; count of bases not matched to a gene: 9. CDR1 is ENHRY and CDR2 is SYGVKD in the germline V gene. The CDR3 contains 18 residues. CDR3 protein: CAISESTSSGRRTDTQYF. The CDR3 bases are TGTGCCATCAGTGAGTCGACGTCTAGCGGGAGACGGACAGATACGCAGTATTTT.

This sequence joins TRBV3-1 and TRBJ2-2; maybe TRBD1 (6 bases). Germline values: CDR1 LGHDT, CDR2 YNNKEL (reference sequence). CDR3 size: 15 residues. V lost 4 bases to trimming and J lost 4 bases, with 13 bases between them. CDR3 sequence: CASSPGTKSTGELFF. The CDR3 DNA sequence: TGTGCCAGCAGCCCCGGGACAAAATCCACCGGGGAGCTGTTTTTT.

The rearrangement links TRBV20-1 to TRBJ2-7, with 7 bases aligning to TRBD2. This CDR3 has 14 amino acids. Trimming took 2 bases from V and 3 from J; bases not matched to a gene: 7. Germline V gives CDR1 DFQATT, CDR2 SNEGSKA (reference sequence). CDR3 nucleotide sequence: TGCAGTGCTAGAATGGCTAGCGGAAACTACGAGCAGTACTTC. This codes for CSARMASGNYEQYF.

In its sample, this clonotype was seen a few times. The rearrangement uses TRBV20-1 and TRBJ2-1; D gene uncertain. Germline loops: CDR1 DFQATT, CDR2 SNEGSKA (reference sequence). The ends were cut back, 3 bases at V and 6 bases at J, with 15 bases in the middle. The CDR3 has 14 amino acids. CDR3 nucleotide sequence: TGCAGTGCTAGCGAGCCACGATCCCGCAATGAGCAGTTCTTC. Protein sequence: CSASEPRSRNEQFF.

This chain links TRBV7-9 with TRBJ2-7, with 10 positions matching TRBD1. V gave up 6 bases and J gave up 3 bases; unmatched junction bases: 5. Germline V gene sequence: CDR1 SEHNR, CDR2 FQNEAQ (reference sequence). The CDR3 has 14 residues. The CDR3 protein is CASRRGQGGYEQYF. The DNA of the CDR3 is TGTGCCAGCAGGAGAGGACAGGGGGGCTACGAGCAGTACTTC.

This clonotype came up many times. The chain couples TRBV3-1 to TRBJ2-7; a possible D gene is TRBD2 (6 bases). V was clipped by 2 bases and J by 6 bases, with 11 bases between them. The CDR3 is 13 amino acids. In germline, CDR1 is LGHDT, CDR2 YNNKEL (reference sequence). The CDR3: CASSQLEGSEQYF. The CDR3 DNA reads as TGTGCCAGCAGCCAATTGGAGGGTAGCGAGCAGTACTTC.

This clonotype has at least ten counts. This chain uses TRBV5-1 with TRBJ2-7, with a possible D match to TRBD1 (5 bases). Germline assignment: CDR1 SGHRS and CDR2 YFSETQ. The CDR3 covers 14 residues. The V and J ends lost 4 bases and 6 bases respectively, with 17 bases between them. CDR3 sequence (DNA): TGCGCCAGCAGCATCCAGGGATCCTCGTTCGAGCAGTACTTC. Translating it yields CASSIQGSSFEQYF.

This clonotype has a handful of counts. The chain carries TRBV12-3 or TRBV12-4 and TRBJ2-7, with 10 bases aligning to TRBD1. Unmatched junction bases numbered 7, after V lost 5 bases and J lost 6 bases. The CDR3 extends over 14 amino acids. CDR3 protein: CASSGRDRGSEQYF. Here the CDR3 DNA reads TGTGCCAGCAGTGGTCGGGACAGGGGTAGCGAGCAGTACTTC.

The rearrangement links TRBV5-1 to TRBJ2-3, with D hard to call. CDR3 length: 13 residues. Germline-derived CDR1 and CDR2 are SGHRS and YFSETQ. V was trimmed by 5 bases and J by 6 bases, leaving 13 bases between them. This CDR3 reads CASRDESLDTQYF. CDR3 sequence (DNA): TGCGCCAGCAGGGACGAAAGTTTGGATACGCAGTATTTT.